Reported below is one T cell receptor (beta chain). The data belong to a study of blood T cell repertoires in COVID-19. The overall study: The analysed material was cDNA or gDNA that came from T cells, B-cell-depleted T cells, or PBMCs.

This CDR3 is 17 amino acids long. CDR1 is ENHRY, CDR2 SYGVKD, per germline. After removal of 5 bases from V and 3 bases from J, the junction contained 10 bases not matched to a gene. Clones were sequenced by immunoSEQ multiplex PCR, and TCRdb holds only the in-frame ones, with some missing. Altogether roughly 50,000 clones are present, about three quarters being singletons, with the ten largest covering less than 20%. This sequence joins TRBV10-3 and TRBJ1-5; 10 bases line up with TRBD1. Source material: peripheral blood. The sequence was collected from a human donor with active or convalescent COVID-19. The donor label of this sample is uncertain. The CDR3 is CAISPDGTGVSNQPQHF. The CDR3 region has the DNA TGTGCCATCAGTCCGGATGGGACAGGGGTATCCAATCAGCCCCAGCATTTT.